The T cell receptor (beta chain) under discussion was sequenced for a study of control samples from healthy donors and cancer patients. Data came from immunoSEQ multiplex PCR; TCRdb stores just in-frame clones and leaves some out. The table includes 150,000 to 200,000 clones, just under 95% detected once. Between the trimmed V and J ends, which lost 1 base and 0 bases, there was a span of 18 bases. The CDR3 loop spans 18 amino acids. CDR1 is SGHTA, CDR2 FQGNSA, per germline. This clone was counted a single time. This receptor was obtained from a young man in good health. The specimen sequenced was blood. The chain joins TRBV7-2 to TRBJ1-1; D is ambiguous. CDR3 in DNA: TGTGCCAGCAGCTTAGAGGGCTTGACCCATTACATGAACACTGAAGCTTTCTTT. This sequence encodes CASSLEGLTHYMNTEAFF. The variable domain in full, completed from reference TRBV7-2 and TRBJ1-1, reads GAGVSQSPSNKVTEKGKDVELRCDPISGHTALYWYRQSLGQGLEFLIYFQGNSAPDKSGLPSDRFSAERTGGSVSTLTIQRTQQEDSAVYLCASSLEGLTHYMNTEAFFGQGTRLTVV.